The present entry profiles one TCR beta chain with its context. Its antigen is still unknown. This sample stems from a study of T cell repertoires in cytomegalovirus infection. The germline V gene encodes CDR1 SGHTA and CDR2 FQGNSA. This CDR3 is built from 13 residues. J gave up 4 bases and V 7 bases, and 4 bases lay outside the gene matches. In TCRdb, the reads were re-called with MiXCR into one record per CDR3 protein. The table shows around 360,000 distinct CDR3 sequences, with approximately 35% occurring only once. The sequence came from a human donor in good health (CMV status not recorded). Some clones in this sample may be carry-over from other donors' samples. The V and J genes are TRBV7-2 and TRBJ1-1; 9 bases line up with TRBD1. The sample was cultured PBMCs, taken from culture after CMV antigen stimulation. CDR3 sequence reads: CASKGDRATEAFF. CDR3 in DNA: TGTGCCAGCAAGGGGGACAGGGCCACTGAAGCTTTCTTT.